This T cell receptor (beta chain) was recovered during a study of T-cell memory formation after mild COVID-19. Study overall: TCR clusters mostly belonged to single donors.

The germline gives CDR1 SGHRS, CDR2 YFSETQ. This CDR3 has 14 residues. J was trimmed by 7 bases and V by 7 bases; bases with no gene match: 10. The table lists this clonotype with a few counts. Its antigen is not known. TCRdb called the 5' RACE reads again in MiXCR, with one record for every CDR3 protein. The sample has around 450,000 distinct CDR3 sequences, over 15% seen once. Findings of the study overall: Cross-reactive memory seemingly joined, as some responding clones were found in pre-infection memory.

This chain uses TRBV5-1 with TRBJ2-1; 8 bases line up with TRBD2. The sequence was obtained from an adult woman who had mild COVID-19 (a few samples of this study predate the infection). Cell type and time point are not known. Sequenced sample: PBMCs or a T cell subset sorted from them (not recorded which). Here the CDR3 DNA reads TGCGCCAGCTCGGGAGGGAGATATCGGAATGAGCAGTTCTTC. It specifies CASSGGRYRNEQFF.